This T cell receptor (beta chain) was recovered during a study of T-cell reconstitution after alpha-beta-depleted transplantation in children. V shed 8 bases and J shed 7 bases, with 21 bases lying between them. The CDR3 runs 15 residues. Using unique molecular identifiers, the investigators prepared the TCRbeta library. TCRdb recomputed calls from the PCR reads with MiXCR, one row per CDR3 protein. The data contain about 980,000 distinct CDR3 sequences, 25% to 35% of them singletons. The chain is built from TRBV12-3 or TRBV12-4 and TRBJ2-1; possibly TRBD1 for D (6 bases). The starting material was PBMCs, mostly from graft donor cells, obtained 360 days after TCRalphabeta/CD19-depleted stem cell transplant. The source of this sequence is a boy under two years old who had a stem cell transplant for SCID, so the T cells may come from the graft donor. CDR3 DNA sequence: TGTGCCAGCGTCTCAGGGGTCGGGTTGGAGAATGAGCAGTTCTTC. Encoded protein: CASVSGVGLENEQFF.